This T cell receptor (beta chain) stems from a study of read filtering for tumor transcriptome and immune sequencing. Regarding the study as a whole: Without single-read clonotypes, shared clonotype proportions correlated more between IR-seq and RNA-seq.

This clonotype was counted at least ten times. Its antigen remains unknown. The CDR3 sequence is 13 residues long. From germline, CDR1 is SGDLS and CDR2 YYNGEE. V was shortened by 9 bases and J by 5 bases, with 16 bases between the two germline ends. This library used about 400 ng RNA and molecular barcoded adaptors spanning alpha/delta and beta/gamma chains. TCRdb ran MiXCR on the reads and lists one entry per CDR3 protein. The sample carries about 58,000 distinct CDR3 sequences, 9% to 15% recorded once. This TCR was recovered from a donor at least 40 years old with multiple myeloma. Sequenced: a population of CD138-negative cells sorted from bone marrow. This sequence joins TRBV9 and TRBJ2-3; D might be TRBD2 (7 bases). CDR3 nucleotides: TGTGCCAAAAGGGGGGGGGCTGAAGATACGCAGTATTTT. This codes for CAKRGGAEDTQYF. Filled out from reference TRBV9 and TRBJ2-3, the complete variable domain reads DSGVTQTPKHLITATGQRVTLRCSPRSGDLSVYWYQQSLDQGLQFLIQYYNGEERAKGNILERFSAQQFPDLHSELNLSSLELGDSALYFCAKRGGAEDTQYFGPGTRLTVL.